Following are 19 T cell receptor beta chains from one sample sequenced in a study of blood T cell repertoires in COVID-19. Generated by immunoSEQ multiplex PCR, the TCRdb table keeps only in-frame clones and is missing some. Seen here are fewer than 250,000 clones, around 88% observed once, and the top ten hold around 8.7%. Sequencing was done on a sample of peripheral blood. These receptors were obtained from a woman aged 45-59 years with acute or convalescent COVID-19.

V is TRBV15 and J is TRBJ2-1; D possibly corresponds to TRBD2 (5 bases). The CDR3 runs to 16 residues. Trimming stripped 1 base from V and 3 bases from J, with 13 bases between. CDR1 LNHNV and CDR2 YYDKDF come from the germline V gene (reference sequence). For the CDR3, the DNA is TGTGCCACCAGCAGAGGCCTAGCCGGGCACTACAATGAGCAGTTCTTC. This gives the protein CATSRGLAGHYNEQFF.

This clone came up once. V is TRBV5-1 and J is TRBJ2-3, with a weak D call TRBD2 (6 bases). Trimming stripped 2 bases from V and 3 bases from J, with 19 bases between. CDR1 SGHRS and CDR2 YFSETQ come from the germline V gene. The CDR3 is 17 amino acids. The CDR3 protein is CASSLGPGGSETDTQYF. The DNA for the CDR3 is TGCGCCAGCAGCTTAGGTCCTGGGGGGTCGGAGACAGATACGCAGTATTTT.

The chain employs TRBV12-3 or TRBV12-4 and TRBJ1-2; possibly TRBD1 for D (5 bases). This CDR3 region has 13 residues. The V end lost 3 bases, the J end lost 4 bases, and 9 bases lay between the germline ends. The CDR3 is CASSLAGSYGYTF. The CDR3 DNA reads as TGTGCCAGCAGTTTGGCAGGGTCCTATGGCTACACCTTC.

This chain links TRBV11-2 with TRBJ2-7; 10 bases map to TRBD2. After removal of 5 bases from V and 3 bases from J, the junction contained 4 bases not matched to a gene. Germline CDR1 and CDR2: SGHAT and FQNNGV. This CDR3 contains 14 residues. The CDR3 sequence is CASSPGLANYEQYF. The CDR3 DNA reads TGTGCCAGCAGCCCGGGACTAGCGAACTACGAGCAGTACTTC.

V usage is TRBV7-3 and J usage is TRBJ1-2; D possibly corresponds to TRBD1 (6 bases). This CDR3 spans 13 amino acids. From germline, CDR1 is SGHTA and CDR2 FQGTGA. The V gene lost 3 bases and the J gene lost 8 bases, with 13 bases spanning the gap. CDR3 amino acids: CASSLVSQGGYTF. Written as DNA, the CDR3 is TGTGCCAGCAGCTTGGTCTCCCAGGGGGGCTACACCTTC.

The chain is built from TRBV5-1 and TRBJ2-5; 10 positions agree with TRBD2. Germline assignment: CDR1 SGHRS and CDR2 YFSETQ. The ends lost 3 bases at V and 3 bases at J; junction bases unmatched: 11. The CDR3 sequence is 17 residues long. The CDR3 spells CASSSRYGLAVKETQYF. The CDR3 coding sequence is TGCGCCAGCAGCTCCCGTTATGGACTAGCGGTAAAAGAGACCCAGTACTTC.

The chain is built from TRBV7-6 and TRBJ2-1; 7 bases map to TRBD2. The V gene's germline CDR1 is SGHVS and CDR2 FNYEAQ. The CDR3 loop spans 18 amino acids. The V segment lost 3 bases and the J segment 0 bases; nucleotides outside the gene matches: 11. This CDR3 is CASSLLLATGISYNEQFF. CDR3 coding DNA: TGTGCCAGCAGCTTGTTACTAGCGACGGGAATCTCCTACAATGAGCAGTTCTTC.

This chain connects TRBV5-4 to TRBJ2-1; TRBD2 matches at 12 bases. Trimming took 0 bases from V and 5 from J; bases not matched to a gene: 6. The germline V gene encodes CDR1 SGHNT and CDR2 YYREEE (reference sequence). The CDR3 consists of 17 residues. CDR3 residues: CASSLELRTSGNNEQFF. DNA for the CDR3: TGTGCCAGCAGCTTGGAGTTAAGGACTAGCGGGAACAATGAGCAGTTCTTC.

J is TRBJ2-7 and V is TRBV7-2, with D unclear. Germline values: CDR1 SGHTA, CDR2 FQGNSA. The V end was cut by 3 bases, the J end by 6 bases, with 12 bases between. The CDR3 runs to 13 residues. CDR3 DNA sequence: TGTGCCAGCAGCTTCGACCCAGGTGGCGAGCAGTACTTC. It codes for CASSFDPGGEQYF.

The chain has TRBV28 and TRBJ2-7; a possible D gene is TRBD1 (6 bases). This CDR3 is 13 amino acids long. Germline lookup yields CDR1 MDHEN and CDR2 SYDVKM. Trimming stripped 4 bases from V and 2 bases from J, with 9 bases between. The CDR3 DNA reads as TGTGCCAGCAGTTCGACAGGTCCCTACGAGCAGTACTTC. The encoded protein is CASSSTGPYEQYF.

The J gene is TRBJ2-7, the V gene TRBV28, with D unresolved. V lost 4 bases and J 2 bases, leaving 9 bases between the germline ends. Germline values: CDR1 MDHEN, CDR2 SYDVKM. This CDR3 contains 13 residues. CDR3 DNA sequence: TGTGCCAGCAGTTCGGGTCCGCCCTACGAGCAGTACTTC. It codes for CASSSGPPYEQYF.

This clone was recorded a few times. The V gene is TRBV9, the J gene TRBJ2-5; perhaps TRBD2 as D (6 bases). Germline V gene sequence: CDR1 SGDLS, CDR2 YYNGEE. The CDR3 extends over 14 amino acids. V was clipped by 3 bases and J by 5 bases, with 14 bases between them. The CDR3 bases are TGTGCCAGCAGCGATCGGACTCGGGGGGAGACCCAGTACTTC. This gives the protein CASSDRTRGETQYF.

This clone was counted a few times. The CDR3 loop is CAISESRGENQPQHF. CDR3 nucleotides: TGTGCCATCAGTGAGTCTCGGGGGGAAAATCAGCCCCAGCATTTT. This chain uses TRBV10-3 with TRBJ1-5, with D tentatively TRBD1 (5 bases). Per the germline V gene, CDR1 is ENHRY and CDR2 is SYGVKD. V dropped 0 bases and J dropped 4 bases, with 10 bases sitting between them. CDR3 length: 15 amino acids.

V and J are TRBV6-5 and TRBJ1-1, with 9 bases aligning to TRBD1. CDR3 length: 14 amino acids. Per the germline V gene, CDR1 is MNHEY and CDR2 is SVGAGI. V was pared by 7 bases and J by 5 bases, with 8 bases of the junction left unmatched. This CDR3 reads CASTAGTGTTEAFF. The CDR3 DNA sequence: TGTGCCAGCACTGCTGGGACAGGGACTACTGAAGCTTTCTTT.

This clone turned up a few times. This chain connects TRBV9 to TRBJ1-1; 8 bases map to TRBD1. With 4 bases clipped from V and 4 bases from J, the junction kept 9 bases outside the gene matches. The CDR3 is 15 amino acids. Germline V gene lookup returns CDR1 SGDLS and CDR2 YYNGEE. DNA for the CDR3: TGTGCCAGCAGCATTGGACAGGGTAGTAGCACTGAAGCTTTCTTT. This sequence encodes CASSIGQGSSTEAFF.

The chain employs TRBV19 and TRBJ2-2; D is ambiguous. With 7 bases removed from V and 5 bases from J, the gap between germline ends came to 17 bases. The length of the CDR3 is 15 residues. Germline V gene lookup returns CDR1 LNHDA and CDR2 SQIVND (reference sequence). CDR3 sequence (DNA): TGTGCCAGTAACGAACTACCGTCATCGACCGGGGAGCTGTTTTTT. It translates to CASNELPSSTGELFF.

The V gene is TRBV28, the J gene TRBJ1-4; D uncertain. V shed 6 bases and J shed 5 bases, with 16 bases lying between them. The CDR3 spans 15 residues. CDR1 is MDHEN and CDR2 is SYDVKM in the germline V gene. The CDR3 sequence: CASRGIEVLNEKLFF. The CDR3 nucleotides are TGTGCCAGCAGGGGTATAGAGGTTTTGAATGAAAAACTGTTTTTT.

The CDR3 sequence is CASSLYRGLLETQYF. DNA of the CDR3: TGTGCCAGCAGTTTATACAGGGGGCTTTTAGAGACCCAGTACTTC. The V call is TRBV27, the J call TRBJ2-5; 9 bases are shared with TRBD1. Germline values: CDR1 MNHEY, CDR2 SMNVEV (reference sequence). J lost 4 bases, V lost 1 base, and 4 bases had no gene match. There are 15 residues in the CDR3.

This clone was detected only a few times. The DNA for the CDR3 is TGTGCCAGCGGGATCCGGGACTCCTACGAGCAGTACTTC. Translation: CASGIRDSYEQYF. The J gene is TRBJ2-7, the V gene TRBV2; possible D gene TRBD2, 5 bases. The CDR3 runs 13 residues. The V and J ends lost 8 bases and 0 bases respectively, with 11 bases between them. In germline, CDR1 is SNHLY, CDR2 FYNNEI. Supplemented by reference TRBV2 and TRBJ2-7, the full variable domain reads EPEVTQTPSHQVTQMGQEVILRCVPISNHLYFYWYRQILGQKVEFLVSFYNNEISEKSEIFDDQFSVERPDGSNFTLKIRSTKLEDSAMYFCASGIRDSYEQYFGPGTRLTVT.